The subject of this entry is one T cell receptor (beta chain). What it binds is unknown. The sample is drawn from a study of CD8+CD57+ T cells in acquired aplastic anemia. Across the whole study: Average DNA yield from sorted CD4+ and CD8+ cells was about 3.2 ug. Read counts for CD4+ cells (from healthy donors) averaged roughly 10 million.

For CDR3 and TCR beta VDJ profiling, genomic DNA was the template used. MiXCR, applied by TCRdb to the reads, yields one record per CDR3 protein. Of around 230,000 distinct CDR3 sequences in the sample, approximately 57% are singletons; the top ten hold about 29%. Study conclusions and caveats: Common to patients and controls were about 31 CD8+ CDR3 sequences. Significance was not reached for CD8+ Simpson's diversity between patients and controls.

Germline V CDR1 and CDR2: SGHTA, FQGNSA. Trimming took off 7 bases at V and 1 base at J, with 10 bases between the two ends. The CDR3 extends over 14 amino acids. Sequenced input: sorted CD4+, CD8+, or CD8+CD57+ T cells (not recorded which) from PBMCs. The clonotype comes from a human donor in good health. V usage is TRBV7-2 and J usage is TRBJ2-2, with D maybe TRBD2 (5 bases). The CDR3 spells CASKPGRNTGELFF. CDR3 nucleotides: TGTGCCAGCAAACCGGGAAGGAACACCGGGGAGCTGTTTTTT.